This is a list of T cell receptor beta chains from one sample in a study of T cell changes during pregnancy in multiple sclerosis. Here immunoSEQ multiplex PCR was the method, and the copy in TCRdb shows in-frame clones only, minus some. The sample includes tens of thousands of clones, roughly 93% seen only once; the top ten take under 2%. This specimen was peripheral blood, taken after pregnancy. These TCRs come from a female donor with multiple sclerosis, enrolled in a pregnancy study. Each CDR3 is given with its conserved first and last residue. The order of the fields is V gene, J gene, clone size, D gene, CDR3 DNA, CDR3 protein. The D gene is left open where the match is weak. Some rows mark clone size as missing; the rest say once, few, many or name a class of expanded clone.

TRBV29-1	TRBJ2-7	once	-	TGCAGCGTTGACCCTAGACAGTTCGAAACCCAATCCTACGAGCAGTACTTC	CSVDPRQFETQSYEQYF
TRBV18	TRBJ2-2	-	TRBD2	TGTGCCAGCTCACCCGACCTAGCGGGAGCAAACACCGGGGAGCTGTTTTTT	CASSPDLAGANTGELFF
TRBV18	TRBJ2-1	-	-	TGTGCCAGCTCACCACCGGGCAGGGACACCTACAATGAGCAGTTCTTC	CASSPPGRDTYNEQFF
TRBV18	TRBJ2-6	-	-	TGTGCCAGCTCACGCGGGGACGGCCCCTCTGGGGCCAACGTCCTGACTTTC	CASSRGDGPSGANVLTF
TRBV5-1	TRBJ1-2	-	-	TGCGCCAGCAGCTTGGCCGTCGGTTATGGCTACACCTTC	CASSLAVGYGYTF
TRBV7-2	TRBJ2-5	-	TRBD2	TGTGCCAGCAGAAAAACTAGCGGGGAGTGGGAGACCCAGTACTTC	CASRKTSGEWETQYF
TRBV7-9	TRBJ2-1	-	TRBD2	TGTGCCAGCAGCCTGGGACTAGCGGGAGACCCTGAGCAGTTCTTC	CASSLGLAGDPEQFF
TRBV7-9	TRBJ1-1	-	-	TGTGCCAGCAGCACCTACGGGGAAGCTTTCTTT	CASSTYGEAFF
TRBV4-2	TRBJ2-7	-	TRBD2	TGTGCCAGCAGCCAGACCATAGCGGGATCGTACAACGAGCAGTACTTC	CASSQTIAGSYNEQYF
TRBV13	TRBJ2-1	-	-	TGTGCCAGCAGCCTGGGGAGAAATGAGCAGTTCTTC	CASSLGRNEQFF
TRBV7-6	TRBJ2-7	-	TRBD2	TGTGCCAGCAGCTTAGGGGGGACTAGCGGGAGATACGAGCAGTACTTC	CASSLGGTSGRYEQYF
TRBV18	TRBJ1-3	-	TRBD1	TGTGCCAGCTCACCACTTCGACAGGGCCCCTCTGGAAACACCATATATTTT	CASSPLRQGPSGNTIYF
TRBV4-3	TRBJ2-1	few	TRBD1	TGCGCCAGCAGCCAAGAGGGACAGGGATCTTACAATGAGCAGTTCTTC	CASSQEGQGSYNEQFF
TRBV28	TRBJ2-2	-	-	TGTGCCAGCAGTTTAAGGGCGGGGGCAACCGGGGAGCTGTTTTTT	CASSLRAGATGELFF
TRBV4-2	TRBJ2-7	-	-	TGTGCCAGCAGCCAAGATCAGGGTAACGAGCAGTACTTC	CASSQDQGNEQYF
TRBV2	TRBJ1-3	few	-	TGTGCCAGCGAGGTCGGGGCTGGAAACACCATATATTTT	CASEVGAGNTIYF
TRBV28	TRBJ2-5	-	TRBD2	TGTGCCAGCAGTTTTCCAGCGGGAGGCGTCGAGACCCAGTACTTC	CASSFPAGGVETQYF
TRBV7-2	TRBJ2-6	once	TRBD2	TGTGCCAGCAGCTTGGGGGGGTCTGGGGCCAACGTCCTGACTTTC	CASSLGGSGANVLTF
TRBV28	TRBJ2-7	-	-	TGTGCCTCTCAAGGGGGAGTCTACGAGCAGTACTTC	CASQGGVYEQYF
TRBV5-6	TRBJ2-7	-	TRBD2	TGTGCCAGCAGCCGGACCGCAGGAGGGAGGGTCTACGAGCAGTACTTC	CASSRTAGGRVYEQYF
TRBV10-2	TRBJ2-1	-	TRBD2	TGCGCCAGCAGTGCTGGGACTAGCGGGAGGTTCAATGAGCAGTTCTTC	CASSAGTSGRFNEQFF
TRBV28	TRBJ1-5	-	-	TGTGCCACTTCCCTTACCGGGGGGACCAATCAGCCCCAGCATTTT	CATSLTGGTNQPQHF
TRBV19	TRBJ2-1	-	-	TGTGCCAGTAGTATAAGTGACAGCTCCTACAATGAGCAGTTCTTC	CASSISDSSYNEQFF
TRBV4-2	TRBJ1-1	-	-	TGTGCCAGCAGAAGGGTGGAGGAGATGAACACTGAAGCTTTCTTT	CASRRVEEMNTEAFF
TRBV5-1	TRBJ2-3	-	TRBD2	TGCGCCAGCAGCAGCCGCCGGGGGGAAGTAGACACAGATACGCAGTATTTT	CASSSRRGEVDTDTQYF
TRBV2	TRBJ2-1	-	-	TGTGCCAGCAGTGAAGAAGCGTTTAATGAGCAGTTCTTC	CASSEEAFNEQFF
TRBV19	TRBJ1-3	-	-	TGTGCCAGTAGCCCATCTCGGAGCTCTGGAAACACCATATATTTT	CASSPSRSSGNTIYF
TRBV2	TRBJ2-1	-	TRBD1	TGTGCCAGCAGCCGCAGCAGGGGGCTCTACAATGAGCAGTTCTTC	CASSRSRGLYNEQFF
TRBV21-1	TRBJ2-5	once	-	TGTGCCAGCAGCGCCAGAGGGACACCGTACCAAGAGACCCAGTACTTC	CASSARGTPYQETQYF
TRBV19	TRBJ2-7	once	TRBD1	TGTGCCAGTAGTATAACAGGGGGCTTAGACGAGCAGTACTTC	CASSITGGLDEQYF
TRBV28	TRBJ1-2	-	-	TGTGCCAGCAGTTTGGGGGGGGGCATCAGGTATGGCTACACCTTC	CASSLGGGIRYGYTF
TRBV27	TRBJ2-7	-	TRBD2	TGTGCCAGCAGCCTTGGACTAGCCTACGAGCAGTACTTC	CASSLGLAYEQYF
TRBV6-5	TRBJ1-4	-	-	TGTGCCAGCAGTCCCGAAGTGCGCGAAAAACTGTTTTTT	CASSPEVREKLFF
TRBV5-1	TRBJ2-5	-	TRBD2	TGCGCCAGCAGCTTGGGGGCTAGCGGTAAAAACCAAGAGACCCAGTACTTC	CASSLGASGKNQETQYF
TRBV27	TRBJ2-1	-	TRBD2	TGTGCCAGCAGTTTATCCCAGGGACTAGCGGGAGGGAATGAGCAGTTCTTC	CASSLSQGLAGGNEQFF
TRBV4-1	TRBJ2-2	-	TRBD2	TGCGCCAGCAGCCACCCGGGACTAGGGATCGGGGAGCTGTTTTTT	CASSHPGLGIGELFF
TRBV27	TRBJ1-5	-	-	TGTGCCAGCAGTTTACGGGGGGGGACACTTAGCAATCAGCCCCAGCATTTT	CASSLRGGTLSNQPQHF
TRBV5-5	TRBJ1-1	-	-	TGTGCCAGCAGCTTGGCGAGCGGGGGGCAAACTGAAGCTTTCTTT	CASSLASGGQTEAFF
TRBV5-4	TRBJ1-3	-	-	TGTGCCAGCAGCTTGGGACACCAAAGCTCTGGAAACACCATATATTTT	CASSLGHQSSGNTIYF
TRBV6-4	TRBJ2-1	few	-	TGTGCCAGCAGTGAGCGGGACGACAATGAGCAGTTCTTC	CASSERDDNEQFF
TRBV19	TRBJ2-7	-	-	TGTGCCAGTAGTGTCACAGCAGCCTACGAGCAGTACTTC	CASSVTAAYEQYF
TRBV15	TRBJ2-1	once	TRBD2	TGTGCCACCAGCAGAGATCGGGCGGGAGGGCGTCTCAATGAGCAGTTCTTC	CATSRDRAGGRLNEQFF
TRBV29-1	TRBJ2-7	once	-	TGCAGCGTTGAAGATCAGGCCTACGAGCAGTACTTC	CSVEDQAYEQYF
TRBV7-3	TRBJ2-1	-	-	TGTGCCAGCAGCTTGGCACCGATATTTAACAATGAGCAGTTCTTC	CASSLAPIFNNEQFF
TRBV27	TRBJ2-7	-	TRBD2	TGTGCCAGCAGTTTATACCGTCTTACCGGGACTAGCGGGGTCGAGCAGTACTTC	CASSLYRLTGTSGVEQYF
TRBV7-6	TRBJ2-7	-	TRBD2	TGTGCCAGCAGCTTAGAGGCGGGAGGGCCCTACGAGCAGTACTTC	CASSLEAGGPYEQYF
TRBV11-2	TRBJ2-3	-	TRBD2	TGTGCCAGCAGCTCTAAGGGACTAGCGGTCACAGATACGCAGTATTTT	CASSSKGLAVTDTQYF
TRBV9	TRBJ2-7	-	-	TGTGCCAGCAGCGTGTACAGTCACCCCTACGAGCAGTACTTC	CASSVYSHPYEQYF
TRBV2	TRBJ2-2	-	-	TGTGCCAGCAGTAGAGACAGCCCCCGGACCGGGGAGCTGTTTTTT	CASSRDSPRTGELFF
TRBV4-3	TRBJ2-3	-	TRBD2	TGCGCCAGCAGCCAGGGGCTAGCGGGCTCTAGCACAGATACGCAGTATTTT	CASSQGLAGSSTDTQYF
TRBV28	TRBJ1-5	-	-	TGTGGTACGGGGGATAGCAATCAGCCCCAGCATTTT	CGTGDSNQPQHF
TRBV7-3	TRBJ2-1	-	TRBD2	TGTGCCAGCAGCTTAAAGGCGGGAGGGCCAAGCGAGCAGTTCTTC	CASSLKAGGPSEQFF
TRBV12-5	TRBJ1-5	-	-	TGTGCTAGTGGTTTGGTACTTTCCAGGGATAGTCAGCCCCAGCATTTT	CASGLVLSRDSQPQHF
TRBV11-2	TRBJ2-7	-	TRBD2	TGTGCCAGCAGCATATCAGGACTAGCCGGATGGGACGAGCAGTACTTC	CASSISGLAGWDEQYF
TRBV6-6	TRBJ2-1	-	TRBD1	TGTGCCAGCAGTTACAAGAGGTCACAGGGGACTGAGCAGTTCTTC	CASSYKRSQGTEQFF
TRBV15	TRBJ2-1	-	-	TGTGCCACCAGCAGAGAGCCCAGGGCCCGGTTGAATGAGCAGTTCTTC	CATSREPRARLNEQFF
TRBV27	TRBJ2-1	-	TRBD1	TGTGCCAGCATGGGGGAACAGGGGTACAATGAGCAGTTCTTC	CASMGEQGYNEQFF
TRBV19	TRBJ1-2	few	-	TGTGCCAGTAGTATACGGGGGACTGAGGATGGCTACACCTTC	CASSIRGTEDGYTF
TRBV21-1	TRBJ1-4	-	-	TGTGCCAGCACCTACGCCCAACAGGGGGGAAGTGAAAAACTGTTTTTT	CASTYAQQGGSEKLFF
TRBV4-3	TRBJ2-5	few	TRBD2	TGCGCCAGCAGCCAAGAACTAGCGGAATTGTACCAAGAGACCCAGTACTTC	CASSQELAELYQETQYF